This passage covers 20 T cell receptor beta chains from one sample sequenced in a study of OX40 agonist ivuxolimab in advanced cancers. Sequenced by immunoSEQ multiplex PCR; TCRdb stores in-frame clones only, minus some. The sample holds tens of thousands of clones, about nine tenths seen once. The sample was CD4+ or CD8+ T cells sorted from blood, taken in a trial of the OX40 agonist ivuxolimab. The receptors shown here come from an adult with an advanced solid tumor such as melanoma, head and neck, liver or kidney cancer.

The rearrangement uses TRBV7-6 and TRBJ2-2, with D perhaps TRBD2 (6 bases). Trimming stripped 4 bases from V and 4 bases from J, with 10 bases between. Germline values: CDR1 SGHVS, CDR2 FNYEAQ. The CDR3 is made up of 14 amino acids. The CDR3 loop reads CASSYREFTGELFF. As DNA, the CDR3 is TGTGCCAGCAGCTATCGGGAGTTCACCGGGGAGCTGTTTTTT.

V gene TRBV15 combines with J gene TRBJ2-7, with 9 bases matching TRBD1. Unmatched junction bases numbered 6, after V lost 5 bases and J lost 7 bases. The CDR3 extends over 13 amino acids. Germline CDR1 LNHNV, CDR2 YYDKDF (reference sequence). The CDR3 is CATSGTGLGEQYF. The CDR3 nucleotides are TGTGCCACCAGCGGGACAGGGCTGGGGGAGCAGTACTTC.

To note about this clone: Other DNA sequences from this sample encode an identical CDR3 as well. The CDR3 bases are TGTGCCAGCAGTCTCGGACAGGGGTATGGCTACACCTTC. Translation gives CASSLGQGYGYTF. V is TRBV27 and J is TRBJ1-2; 9 bases line up with TRBD1. Germline CDR1 is MNHEY and CDR2 is SMNVEV (reference sequence). V dropped 5 bases and J dropped 5; count of bases not matched to a gene: 3. The CDR3 loop spans 13 amino acids.

This clone has a single count. This sequence joins TRBV4-1 and TRBJ1-3; D unclear. CDR3 length: 15 residues. Germline-derived CDR1 and CDR2 are MGHRA and YSYEKL. The ends were cut back, 1 base at V and 2 bases at J, with 9 bases in the middle. Here the CDR3 DNA reads TGCGCCAGCAGCCAAGTTTGGGGTGCTGGAAACACCATATATTTT. It yields the protein CASSQVWGAGNTIYF.

This chain uses TRBV28 with TRBJ2-2, with 7 nucleotides matching TRBD2. CDR1 and CDR2 (germline): MDHEN, SYDVKM. The CDR3 extends over 16 amino acids. V trimming: 7 bases; J trimming: 0 bases; junction bases outside the gene matches: 8. The CDR3 spells CASTLGDYPNTGELFF. CDR3 sequence (DNA): TGTGCCAGCACCCTGGGGGACTATCCGAACACCGGGGAGCTGTTTTTT.

The chain couples TRBV5-4 to TRBJ2-1; D gene ambiguous. The CDR3 has 12 amino acids. Looked up from germline, CDR1 is SGHNT and CDR2 is YYREEE (reference sequence). V dropped 4 bases and J dropped 7 bases, with 9 bases sitting between them. The CDR3 bases are TGTGCCAGCAGCCCGGGTCGGAATGAGCAGTTCTTC. It specifies CASSPGRNEQFF.

V gene TRBV4-1 combines with J gene TRBJ2-7; unclear D gene. This CDR3 region has 17 residues. Trimming stripped 0 bases from V and 0 bases from J, with 15 bases between. Germline CDR1 and CDR2: MGHRA and YSYEKL. CDR3 bases: TGCGCCAGCAGCCAAGATGGATCCGGACGGAGCTCCTACGAGCAGTACTTC. Translated, it gives CASSQDGSGRSSYEQYF.

V gene TRBV10-3 combines with J gene TRBJ2-1, with a possible D match to TRBD1 (5 bases). The CDR3 has 13 residues. The germline CDR1 and CDR2 sequences are ENHRY and SYGVKD. V gave up 10 bases and J gave up 8 bases, with 18 bases separating them. Here the CDR3 reads CASQGLMTDEQFF. DNA for the CDR3: TGTGCCAGCCAGGGCCTAATGACTGATGAGCAGTTCTTC.

The V gene is TRBV4-3, the J gene TRBJ2-2, with a weak D call TRBD1 (6 bases). Trimming left V 3 bases short and J 5 bases short, with 13 bases between. The V gene's germline CDR1 is LGHNA and CDR2 YSLEER. The CDR3 runs to 15 residues. CDR3 in amino acids: CASSQNREMTGELFF. The CDR3 region has the DNA TGCGCCAGCAGCCAGAACAGGGAAATGACCGGGGAGCTGTTTTTT.

V and J are TRBV9 and TRBJ2-3; TRBD2 aligns across 8 bases. CDR3 length: 16 residues. V was pared by 0 bases and J by 7 bases, with 10 bases of the junction left unmatched. CDR1 is SGDLS and CDR2 is YYNGEE in the germline V gene. The DNA of the CDR3 is TGTGCCAGCAGCGTAGTCGCGGGGGGCGGTACTTATACGCAGTATTTT. Amino acid sequence: CASSVVAGGGTYTQYF. Supplemented by reference TRBV9 and TRBJ2-3, the full variable domain reads DSGVTQTPKHLITATGQRVTLRCSPRSGDLSVYWYQQSLDQGLQFLIQYYNGEERAKGNILERFSAQQFPDLHSELNLSSLELGDSALYFCASSVVAGGGTYTQYFGPGTRLTVL.

The genes are TRBV5-4 and TRBJ1-1; a weak D match, TRBD1 (6 bases). The V and J ends lost 0 bases and 1 base respectively, with 13 bases between them. The CDR3 sequence is 16 residues long. Germline loops: CDR1 SGHNT, CDR2 YYREEE (reference sequence). DNA of the CDR3: TGTGCCAGCAGCTTGGCGTTTCAGGGGAAGAACACTGAAGCTTTCTTT. As protein: CASSLAFQGKNTEAFF.

The rearrangement uses TRBV4-1 and TRBJ2-1; 12 nucleotides line up with TRBD2. The junction had 11 bases not matched to a gene; V was cut back by 4 bases and J by 4 bases. The CDR3 sequence is 18 residues long. The germline V gene has CDR1 MGHRA and CDR2 YSYEKL. The CDR3 DNA reads TGCGCCAGCAGCCCCGCGGCGCTAGCGGGAGGGAATTACAATGAGCAGTTCTTC. It encodes CASSPAALAGGNYNEQFF.

The chain links TRBV9 to TRBJ1-1, with 8 nucleotides matching TRBD1. The CDR3 covers 18 residues. The V gene end was trimmed by 4 bases and the J gene end by 1 base; junction bases not matched to a gene: 15. From germline, CDR1 is SGDLS and CDR2 YYNGEE. The CDR3 coding sequence is TGTGCCAGCAGCAACCCAGGGGGCGCTCTCGCGAAGAACACTGAAGCTTTCTTT. Amino acids: CASSNPGGALAKNTEAFF.

The chain joins TRBV9 to TRBJ2-1, with D perhaps given as TRBD1 or TRBD2 (5 bases each). V shed 3 bases and J shed 1 base, with 14 bases lying between them. CDR1 and CDR2 (germline): SGDLS, YYNGEE. The CDR3 length is 16 residues. DNA for the CDR3: TGTGCCAGCAGCGGTAGGGACCAGGCATCCTACAATGAGCAGTTCTTC. This translates into CASSGRDQASYNEQFF.

The rearrangement uses TRBV21-1 and TRBJ2-7; TRBD2 is the table's D call, not checked against the DNA. TRBV21-1 is designated a pseudogene. The CDR3 has 16 amino acids. This CDR3 reads CASSKDSGTRAYEQYF. CDR3 sequence (DNA): TGTGCCAGCAGCAAAGATTCGGGGACTAGGGCCTACGAGCAGTACTTC.

The genes are TRBV7-9 and TRBJ2-5, with D unresolved. CDR1 and CDR2 from the germline V gene are SEHNR and FQNEAQ (reference sequence). The CDR3 is 13 residues long. V lost 2 bases and J 4 bases, leaving 8 bases between the germline ends. CDR3 amino acids: CASSLYVGETQYF. DNA for the CDR3: TGTGCCAGCAGCTTATACGTGGGAGAGACCCAGTACTTC.

The J gene is TRBJ2-7, the V gene TRBV19; 10 nucleotides line up with TRBD2. The junction had 2 bases not matched to a gene; V was cut back by 9 bases and J by 3 bases. This CDR3 is built from 12 residues. The germline CDR1 and CDR2 sequences are LNHDA and SQIVND (reference sequence). CDR3 nucleotides: TGTGCCAGCTCTAGCGGGGGCTACGAGCAGTACTTC. Its translation: CASSSGGYEQYF.

The rearrangement links TRBV20-1 to TRBJ1-4, with D unclear. Germline assignment: CDR1 DFQATT and CDR2 SNEGSKA (reference sequence). V lost 3 bases to trimming and J lost 7 bases, with 6 bases between them. The CDR3 is 11 amino acids. As DNA, the CDR3 is TGCAGTGCTAGGGTTCTTGAAAAACTGTTTTTT. Protein product: CSARVLEKLFF.

The chain links TRBV27 to TRBJ2-7, with 9 bases fitting TRBD1. Trimming at V came to 0 bases and at J to 5 bases, leaving 23 bases not matched to a gene. Germline V gives CDR1 MNHEY, CDR2 SMNVEV (reference sequence). There are 21 residues in the CDR3. The CDR3 DNA is TGTGCCAGCAGTTTATCGGAGGCTGGGACAGGGAATTTTGGCTTGTTCCACGAGCAGTACTTC. Its protein is CASSLSEAGTGNFGLFHEQYF.

The gene calls are TRBV6-6 and TRBJ2-1; possibly TRBD1 for D (5 bases). Germline loops: CDR1 MNHNY, CDR2 SVGAGI (reference sequence). The CDR3 consists of 16 residues. The ends were cut back, 5 bases at V and 2 bases at J, with 16 bases in the middle. Written as DNA, the CDR3 is TGTGCCAGCAGTCTAGGAACAGGCCGTCCCTACAATGAGCAGTTCTTC. It encodes CASSLGTGRPYNEQFF.